A single sample is the source of the 22 T cell receptor beta chains below, sequenced in a study of blood T cells in healthy people across ages. Then a second PCR, running about 7 to 11 cycles, was carried out with a sample-barcoded 5' primer and a J-beta primer mix. Using its own MiXCR run on the 5' RACE reads, TCRdb lists one record per CDR3 protein. This sample has hundreds of thousands of distinct CDR3 sequences, with roughly 64% found just once. Source material: blood. Receptors originate from a man aged 25-45 years in good health.

CDR3 residues: CATSDPLTDTQYF. The CDR3 DNA reads as TGTGCCACCAGTGATCCTCTAACAGATACGCAGTATTTT. The chain combines TRBV24-1 with TRBJ2-3; D is unresolved. Trimming shortened V by 3 bases and J by 3 bases, and 6 bases separated the two germline ends. The CDR3 loop spans 13 amino acids. The germline gives CDR1 KGHDR, CDR2 SFDVKD.

Details on this clonotype: The junction differs from germline at one of its ends, possibly a read error. The chain employs TRBV3-1 and TRBJ1-2; TRBD1 aligns across 8 bases. The CDR3 has 16 amino acids. CDR1 and CDR2 from the germline V gene are LGHDT and YNNKEL (reference sequence). CDR3: CASSQAGTGPNYSYTF. CDR3 sequence (DNA): TGTGCCAGCAGCCAAGCTGGGACAGGCCCTAACTATAGCTACACCTTC.

This clonotype appeared a few times. The gene calls are TRBV6-2 or TRBV6-3 and TRBJ2-1, with a tentative D call TRBD2 (5 bases). Germline CDR1 reads MNHEY; CDR2 reads SVGEGT. V gave up 2 bases and J gave up 5 bases, with 13 bases separating them. The CDR3 contains 15 residues. The CDR3 protein is CASSYDTGRNNEQFF. In DNA form, the CDR3 reads TGTGCCAGCAGTTACGACACGGGAAGGAACAATGAGCAGTTCTTC.

The V and J genes are TRBV20-1 and TRBJ2-7; 8 bases are shared with TRBD2. Germline lookup yields CDR1 DFQATT and CDR2 SNEGSKA (reference sequence). Unmatched junction bases numbered 8, after V lost 7 bases and J lost 0 bases. This CDR3 has 14 residues. DNA for the CDR3: TGCAGTGGAGGTAGCGGGACCCGCTCCTACGAGCAGTACTTC. Translating it yields CSGGSGTRSYEQYF.

Note on this clonotype: A much larger clone sits a single nucleotide away, making a read error possible. The chain uses TRBV7-9 and TRBJ1-1, with D tentatively TRBD1 (5 bases). V was pared by 7 bases and J by 11 bases, with 17 bases between. Germline CDR1 SEHNR, CDR2 FQNEAQ (reference sequence). The CDR3 is 12 residues long. CDR3 residues: CASTLGYRSAFF. CDR3 nucleotide sequence: TGTGCCAGCACCCTCGGATACAGGAGTGCTTTCTTT.

Concerning this clonotype itself: At one boundary the junction diverges from the germline segment, which might be a read error. V and J are TRBV15 and TRBJ2-7, with D possibly being TRBD1 or TRBD2 (6 bases each). This CDR3 comprises 15 residues. The germline CDR1 and CDR2 sequences are LNHNV and YYDKDF (reference sequence). The CDR3: CAISRDWGALNEQYF. DNA of the CDR3: TGTGCCATCAGCAGAGATTGGGGGGCGCTGAACGAGCAGTACTTC.

This clonotype was detected only a few times. The J gene is TRBJ2-3, the V gene TRBV7-2; D is unresolved. Germline V gives CDR1 SGHTA, CDR2 FQGNSA. Trimming took 3 bases from V and 0 from J, leaving 7 bases between them. There are 14 residues in the CDR3. The CDR3 loop is CASSFGLSTDTQYF. In DNA form, the CDR3 reads TGTGCCAGCAGCTTTGGCCTAAGCACAGATACGCAGTATTTT.

The chain joins TRBV11-3 to TRBJ1-1, with unresolved D. The CDR3 totals 13 residues. V gave up 2 bases and J gave up 0 bases, with 4 bases separating them. Germline V CDR1 and CDR2: SGHNT, YENEEA. DNA for the CDR3: TGTGCCAGCAGCTTAATGGTGAACACTGAAGCTTTCTTT. Protein: CASSLMVNTEAFF.

This clonotype was seen only a few times. The chain has TRBV28 and TRBJ1-2, with 7 bases matching TRBD1. J was trimmed by 5 bases and V by 8 bases; bases with no gene match: 11. This CDR3 is built from 14 residues. The germline gives CDR1 MDHEN, CDR2 SYDVKM. CDR3 amino acids: CASSQGGIRYGYTF. DNA of the CDR3: TGTGCCAGCTCCCAGGGGGGGATTCGGTATGGCTACACCTTC.

The J gene is TRBJ2-7, the V gene TRBV28, with D possibly being TRBD1 or TRBD2 (5 bases each). V lost 4 bases and J 2 bases, leaving 15 bases between the germline ends. Germline CDR1 reads MDHEN; CDR2 reads SYDVKM. The length of the CDR3 is 15 residues. CDR3 nucleotides: TGTGCCAGCAGTTCCCCTCAGATGGGGGCCTACGAGCAGTACTTC. The encoded protein is CASSSPQMGAYEQYF.

The rearrangement links TRBV12-3 or TRBV12-4 to TRBJ2-7; the D is unclear. V lost 5 bases, J lost 0 bases, and 8 bases lay in between. This CDR3 region has 13 residues. CDR3 DNA sequence: TGTGCCAGCAGTCCCGGGTACTCCTACGAGCAGTACTTC. This codes for CASSPGYSYEQYF.

This clonotype appeared many times. The chain combines TRBV7-2 with TRBJ2-3; D is unresolved. CDR1 and CDR2 (germline): SGHTA, FQGNSA. With 5 bases removed from V and 0 bases from J, the gap between germline ends came to 9 bases. This CDR3 contains 14 residues. The CDR3 is CASSQVISTDTQYF. CDR3 in DNA: TGTGCCAGCAGCCAAGTCATTAGCACAGATACGCAGTATTTT.

This clonotype was picked up a small number of times. The chain employs TRBV4-2 and TRBJ2-7; the D gene is possibly TRBD1 (6 bases). Germline V gene lookup returns CDR1 LGHNA and CDR2 YNFKEQ. The CDR3 is 13 amino acids. V was pared by 3 bases and J by 5 bases, with 11 bases between. CDR3 in DNA: TGTGCCAGCAGCCAGAGTGGGGACAACGAGCAGTACTTC. The encoded protein is CASSQSGDNEQYF.

This clonotype was recorded only once. CDR3 loop: CASSPRQGSADTQYF. CDR3 bases: TGTGCCAGCAGCCCGCGACAGGGGTCGGCAGATACGCAGTATTTT. The V call is TRBV11-2, the J call TRBJ2-3; 8 bases fit TRBD1. Unmatched junction bases numbered 8, after V lost 5 bases and J lost 4 bases. CDR3 length: 15 residues. Germline V gene data show CDR1 as SGHAT and CDR2 as FQNNGV.

This clonotype was counted at least ten times. The chain couples TRBV7-9 to TRBJ2-1; 9 nucleotides line up with TRBD1. Germline assignment: CDR1 SEHNR and CDR2 FQNEAQ (reference sequence). Trimming at V came to 5 bases and at J to 10 bases, leaving 12 bases not matched to a gene. This CDR3 contains 15 residues. The CDR3 spells CASSLRGDRVDEQFF. CDR3 DNA: TGTGCCAGCAGCCTGCGAGGGGACAGGGTGGACGAGCAGTTCTTC.

The rearrangement uses TRBV28 and TRBJ2-5; 8 bases align to TRBD2. The CDR3 is 13 amino acids. Germline V gene lookup returns CDR1 MDHEN and CDR2 SYDVKM. Trimming cost V 7 bases and J 3 bases; bases outside gene matches: 4. In DNA, the CDR3 is TGTGCCAGCAATAGCGGGAACGAAGAGACCCAGTACTTC. It yields the protein CASNSGNEETQYF.

CDR3 amino acids: CSALTELNYGYTF. In DNA form, the CDR3 reads TGCAGTGCTCTAACTGAACTGAACTATGGCTACACCTTC. The chain recombines TRBV20-1 with TRBJ1-2; no clear D. The CDR3 covers 13 residues. Trimming removed 5 bases from V and 2 bases from J, with 12 bases in between. The germline CDR1 and CDR2 sequences are DFQATT and SNEGSKA (reference sequence).

Regarding this clonotype: Its ends do not fully match the called genes, so a read error is possible. The chain couples TRBV7-9 to TRBJ2-5; TRBD1 might be the D (5 bases). The DNA end lines up better with TRBJ2-7; the J call may be wrong. This CDR3 region has 13 residues. The germline CDR1 and CDR2 sequences are SEHNR and FQNEAQ (reference sequence). Here the CDR3 DNA reads TGTGCCAACAGCGTAGGGGCTAGGTACGAGCAGTACTTC. Translated, it gives CANSVGARYEQYF.

This clonotype was counted once. V is TRBV12-3 or TRBV12-4 and J is TRBJ2-1; D ambiguous. V shed 8 bases and J shed 8 bases, with 10 bases lying between them. This CDR3 region has 11 residues. CDR3 residues: CASGVRYEQFF. The CDR3 DNA follows: TGTGCCAGCGGGGTAAGATATGAGCAGTTCTTC.

The rearrangement uses TRBV7-6 and TRBJ2-1, with 11 bases that match TRBD2. The V gene end was trimmed by 1 base and the J gene end by 9 bases; junction bases not matched to a gene: 8. This CDR3 is built from 16 residues. Germline V lookup: CDR1 SGHVS, CDR2 FNYEAQ. CDR3 nucleotide sequence: TGTGCCAGCAGCTTAGAGGGGCTAGCGGGAGGTGGTGAGCAGTTCTTC. Protein product: CASSLEGLAGGGEQFF.

The sample holds one count of this clonotype. In DNA form, the CDR3 reads TGTGCCAGCAGCTTAGACCGTCGGACCTATGGCTACACCTTC. It encodes CASSLDRRTYGYTF. V usage is TRBV7-2 and J usage is TRBJ1-2; unclear D gene. The germline CDR1 and CDR2 sequences are SGHTA and FQGNSA. This CDR3 contains 14 residues. V lost 1 base and J lost 4, with 10 bases in between.

The rearrangement links TRBV7-2 to TRBJ2-5; TRBD1 matches at 8 bases. The germline CDR1 and CDR2 sequences are SGHTA and FQGNSA. J gave up 5 bases and V 8 bases, and 7 bases lay outside the gene matches. The CDR3 loop spans 13 amino acids. CDR3 coding DNA: TGTGCCAGCGCCAGGGGGCAAGGGGAGACCCAGTACTTC. The encoded protein is CASARGQGETQYF. Full variable domain (outside the CDR3, taken from reference TRBV7-2 and TRBJ2-5): GAGVSQSPSNKVTEKGKDVELRCDPISGHTALYWYRQSLGQGLEFLIYFQGNSAPDKSGLPSDRFSAERTGGSVSTLTIQRTQQEDSAVYLCASARGQGETQYFGPGTRLLVL.